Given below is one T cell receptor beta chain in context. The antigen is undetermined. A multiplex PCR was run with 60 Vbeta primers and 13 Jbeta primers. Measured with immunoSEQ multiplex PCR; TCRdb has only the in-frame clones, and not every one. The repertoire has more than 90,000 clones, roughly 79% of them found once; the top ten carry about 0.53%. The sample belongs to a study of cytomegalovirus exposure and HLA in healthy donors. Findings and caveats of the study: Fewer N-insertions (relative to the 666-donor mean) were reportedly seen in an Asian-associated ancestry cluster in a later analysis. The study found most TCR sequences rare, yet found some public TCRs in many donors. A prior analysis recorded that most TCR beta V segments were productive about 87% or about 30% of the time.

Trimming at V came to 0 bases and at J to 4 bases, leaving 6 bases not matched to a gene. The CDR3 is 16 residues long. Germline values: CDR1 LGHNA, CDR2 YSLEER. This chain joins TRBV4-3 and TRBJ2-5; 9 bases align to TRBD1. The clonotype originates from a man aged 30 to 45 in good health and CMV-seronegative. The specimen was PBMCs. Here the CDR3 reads CASSQDHRGLGETQYF. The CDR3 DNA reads TGCGCCAGCAGCCAAGATCACAGGGGGCTAGGAGAGACCCAGTACTTC.